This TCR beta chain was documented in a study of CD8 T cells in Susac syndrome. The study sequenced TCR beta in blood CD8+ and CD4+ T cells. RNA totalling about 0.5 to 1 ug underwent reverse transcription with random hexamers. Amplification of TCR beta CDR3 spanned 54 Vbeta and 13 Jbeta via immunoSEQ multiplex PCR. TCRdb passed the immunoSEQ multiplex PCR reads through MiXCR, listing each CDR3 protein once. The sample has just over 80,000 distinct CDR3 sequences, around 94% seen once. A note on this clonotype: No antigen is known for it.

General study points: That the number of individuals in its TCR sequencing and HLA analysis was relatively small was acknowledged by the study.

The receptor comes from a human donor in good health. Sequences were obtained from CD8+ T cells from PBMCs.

CDR3 in amino acids: CASSLSGLRGYTF. The DNA of the CDR3 is TGTGCCAGCAGTTTATCAGGCTTGCGTGGCTACACCTTC. This chain joins TRBV12-3 or TRBV12-4 and TRBJ1-2; the D is unclear. This CDR3 is built from 13 residues. V lost 2 bases and J 7 bases, leaving 11 bases between the germline ends.